A selection of T cell receptor beta chains follows, all from one sample in a study of long-term antiretroviral therapy in people with HIV. The protocol was immunoSEQ multiplex PCR, while the TCRdb copy is restricted to in-frame clones and leaves out a portion. The sample has 25,000 to 30,000 clones; 85% to 90% are singletons. Here the sequenced sample was unsorted PBMCs, taken around 5 years after starting antiretroviral therapy. The receptors were sampled from a man in his forties with HIV. Both conserved end residues are part of each CDR3. A D gene is named only where the DNA matches it firmly. For some rows the clone size is stated as once, few or many, or as a class when expanded; others skip it.

d_gene,j_gene,abundance,v_gene,CDR3aa,CDR3nt
.,TRBJ1-3,.,TRBV5-6,CASSRVGTITGNTIYF,TGTGCCAGCAGCCGGGTGGGGACAATCACTGGAAACACCATATATTTT
.,TRBJ2-7,once,TRBV25-1,CASSVTGITLTREQYF,TGTGCCAGCAGTGTAACAGGTATAACCCTCACTCGGGAGCAGTACTTC
.,TRBJ1-5,once,TRBV2,CASSDDVSTNQPQHF,TGTGCCAGCAGTGACGACGTCTCAACCAATCAGCCCCAGCATTTT
TRBD2,TRBJ2-7,.,TRBV11-2,CASSLEGLADYYEQYF,TGTGCCAGCAGCTTAGAGGGGCTAGCGGACTACTACGAGCAGTACTTC
.,TRBJ1-4,once,TRBV2,CASSQDSIGVEKLFF,TGTGCCAGCAGTCAAGACAGTATAGGGGTGGAAAAACTGTTTTTT
TRBD1,TRBJ2-5,once,TRBV10-3,CATKGQGVGGETQYF,TGTGCCACAAAGGGACAGGGAGTGGGTGGTGAGACCCAGTACTTC
TRBD1,TRBJ1-2,.,TRBV29-1,CSTLSGTGFYGYTF,TGCAGCACCTTGTCCGGGACAGGATTCTATGGCTACACCTTC
.,TRBJ2-7,.,TRBV2,CASSEPTYEQYF,TGTGCCAGCAGTGAACCAACATACGAGCAGTACTTC
TRBD2,TRBJ2-1,.,TRBV5-5,CASSLSGTSSYNEQFF,TGTGCCAGCAGCTTAAGCGGGACCTCCTCCTACAATGAGCAGTTCTTC
.,TRBJ1-4,.,TRBV4-3,CASSQGGGRGRVVEKLFF,TGCGCCAGCAGCCAAGGCGGGGGCCGGGGCAGGGTCGTTGAAAAACTGTTTTTT
.,TRBJ2-7,.,TRBV25-1,CASRRAYEQYF,TGTGCCAGCAGGAGGGCCTACGAGCAGTACTTC
TRBD1,TRBJ2-2,.,TRBV7-8,CASSFYRGSVGELFF,TGTGCCAGCAGCTTCTACAGGGGTTCGGTCGGGGAGCTGTTTTTT
.,TRBJ2-1,.,TRBV11-2,CASSLGLRLHNEQFF,TGTGCCAGCAGCTTAGGGTTGAGACTCCACAATGAGCAGTTCTTC
.,TRBJ1-1,.,TRBV5-1,CASSLGVGSEAFF,TGCGCCAGCAGCCTAGGGGTGGGGTCTGAAGCTTTCTTT
TRBD1,TRBJ2-2,.,TRBV29-1,CSVEVWTGGTGELFF,TGCAGCGTTGAAGTTTGGACAGGGGGAACCGGGGAGCTGTTTTTT
.,TRBJ1-1,.,TRBV10-3,CAISESSDIQAFF,TGTGCCATCAGTGAGTCCTCAGACATTCAAGCTTTCTTT
TRBD1,TRBJ1-5,.,TRBV25-1,CASSEGQGPQPQHF,TGTGCCAGCAGTGAGGGACAGGGGCCTCAGCCCCAGCATTTT
TRBD2,TRBJ2-2,.,TRBV6-1,CAKKIGGWVTGELFF,TGTGCCAAAAAAATCGGGGGGTGGGTCACCGGGGAGCTGTTTTTT
TRBD2,TRBJ2-3,.,TRBV7-9,CASSHSEGPGAGDTQYF,TGTGCCAGCAGTCACTCCGAGGGACCGGGAGCGGGGGATACGCAGTATTTT
TRBD1,TRBJ1-3,.,TRBV27,CASSSTGMGNTIYF,TGTGCCAGCAGTTCGACAGGGATGGGAAACACCATATATTTT
.,TRBJ2-1,.,TRBV5-1,CASSLDGNEQFF,TGCGCCAGCAGCTTGGATGGCAATGAGCAGTTCTTC